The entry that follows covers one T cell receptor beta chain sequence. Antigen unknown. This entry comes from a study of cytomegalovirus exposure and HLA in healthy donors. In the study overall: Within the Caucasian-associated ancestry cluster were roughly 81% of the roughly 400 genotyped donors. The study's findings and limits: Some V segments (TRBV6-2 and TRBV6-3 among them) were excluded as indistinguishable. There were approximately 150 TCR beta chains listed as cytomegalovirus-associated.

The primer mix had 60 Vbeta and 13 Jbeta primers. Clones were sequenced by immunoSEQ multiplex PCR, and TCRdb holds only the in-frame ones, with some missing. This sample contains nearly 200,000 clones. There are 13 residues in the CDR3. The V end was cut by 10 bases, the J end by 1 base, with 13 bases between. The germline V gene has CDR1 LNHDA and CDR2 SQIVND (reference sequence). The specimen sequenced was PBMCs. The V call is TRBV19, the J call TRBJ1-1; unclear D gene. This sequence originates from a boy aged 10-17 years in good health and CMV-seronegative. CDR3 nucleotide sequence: TGTGCCACCATCCGACATTCGAACACTGAAGCTTTCTTT. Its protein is CATIRHSNTEAFF.